Each of the 13 T cell receptor beta chains below was sequenced from the same sample in a study of human T cells and chemical hapten exposure. Stated time point: patch test 3, about 24 weeks after DPC sensitization. Treatment indicated: therapeutic diphenylcyclopropenone sensitization with weekly scalp DPC. TCRdb processed the RACE reads anew with MiXCR; each CDR3 protein has one entry. The table shows roughly 97,000 distinct CDR3 sequences, with roughly 27% occurring only once. Source: whole blood, taken in connection with sensitization to the hapten diphenylcyclopropenone (DPC). These receptors were collected from a middle-aged man with alopecia areata. Some clones in this sample may be carry-over from other donors' samples.

This clonotype has more than one count but fewer than ten. The chain links TRBV6-2 or TRBV6-3 to TRBJ2-7; 7 bases match TRBD1. CDR1 MNHEY and CDR2 SVGEGT come from the germline V gene. V dropped 7 bases and J dropped 2; count of bases not matched to a gene: 2. The CDR3 is made up of 12 amino acids. The CDR3, as DNA: TGTGCCAGCAAAGGGACAGCCTACGAGCAGTACTTC. Amino acids: CASKGTAYEQYF.

The chain recombines TRBV27 with TRBJ1-2; 7 bases line up with TRBD1. The CDR3 extends over 14 amino acids. The germline gives CDR1 MNHEY, CDR2 SMNVEV (reference sequence). With 2 bases clipped from V and 7 bases from J, the junction kept 7 bases outside the gene matches. DNA of the CDR3: TGTGCCAGCAGTTTAGCAGGGGGGCCTAGTGGCTACACCTTC. Translating gives CASSLAGGPSGYTF.

The rearrangement uses TRBV12-3 or TRBV12-4 and TRBJ1-5; possibly TRBD1 for D (5 bases). The length of the CDR3 is 16 residues. V was trimmed by 3 bases and J by 1 base, leaving 13 bases between them. CDR3 protein: CASSFNGALSNQPQHF. The CDR3 nucleotides read TGTGCCAGCAGTTTTAACGGGGCCCTCAGCAATCAGCCCCAGCATTTT.

This rearrangement joins TRBV20-1 to TRBJ2-3, with 10 bases aligning to TRBD2. The CDR3 loop spans 19 amino acids. V lost 8 bases to trimming and J lost 2 bases; unmatched junction nucleotides: 22. The germline V gene encodes CDR1 DFQATT and CDR2 SNEGSKA (reference sequence). CDR3 in DNA: TGCAGTACTTCGCCGGGACTAGCGTCGGGAGTGGGGACCACAGATACGCAGTATTTT. It specifies CSTSPGLASGVGTTDTQYF.

The chain employs TRBV6-5 and TRBJ1-2, with a possible D match to TRBD1 (5 bases). This CDR3 comprises 15 residues. V lost 0 bases and J 4 bases, leaving 12 bases between the germline ends. Per the germline V gene, CDR1 is MNHEY and CDR2 is SVGAGI. The CDR3: CASSYSILGTYGYTF. The CDR3 DNA sequence: TGTGCCAGCAGTTACTCGATACTGGGGACCTATGGCTACACCTTC.

The gene calls are TRBV28 and TRBJ2-3; D perhaps matches TRBD2 (6 bases). V shed 6 bases and J shed 3 bases, with 19 bases lying between them. Germline CDR1 and CDR2: MDHEN and SYDVKM. The CDR3 spans 16 residues. In DNA, the CDR3 is TGTGCCAGCAGCCCTGGCATGGGGGAGGTAACAGATACGCAGTATTTT. It yields the protein CASSPGMGEVTDTQYF. Supplemented by reference TRBV28 and TRBJ2-3, the full variable domain reads DVKVTQSSRYLVKRTGEKVFLECVQDMDHENMFWYRQDPGLGLRLIYFSYDVKMKEKGDIPEGYSVSREKKERFSLILESASTNQTSMYLCASSPGMGEVTDTQYFGPGTRLTVL.

This clonotype was detected a few times. The V call is TRBV12-3 or TRBV12-4, the J call TRBJ2-3, with TRBD1 identical over 7 bases. Unmatched junction bases numbered 10, after V lost 6 bases and J lost 4 bases. The CDR3 covers 15 residues. CDR3 DNA: TGTGCCAGCAGAGAAACAGGGGATCAGGCAGATACGCAGTATTTT. Protein sequence: CASRETGDQADTQYF.

This clonotype was seen a few times. The chain links TRBV20-1 to TRBJ2-5; 12 bases map to TRBD2. Germline loops: CDR1 DFQATT, CDR2 SNEGSKA (reference sequence). The V gene end was trimmed by 1 base and the J gene end by 4 bases; junction bases not matched to a gene: 4. The CDR3 extends over 15 amino acids. CDR3 nucleotides: TGCAGTGCTAGAGCCCTGGGACTAGCGGGAGAGACCCAGTACTTC. Residues: CSARALGLAGETQYF.

In its sample, this clonotype was seen a few times. The chain employs TRBV7-2 and TRBJ2-5; a weak D match, TRBD2 (5 bases). V lost 4 bases and J 5 bases, leaving 17 bases between the germline ends. CDR1 is SGHTA, CDR2 FQGNSA, per germline. This CDR3 comprises 15 residues. The CDR3 DNA reads TGTGCCAGCAGCTCCCGAGGGCCAGTTGAGGAGACCCAGTACTTC. It encodes CASSSRGPVEETQYF.

The V call is TRBV20-1, the J call TRBJ2-7; tentative D call: TRBD2 (6 bases). CDR1 and CDR2 from the germline V gene are DFQATT and SNEGSKA (reference sequence). The V end was cut by 5 bases, the J end by 2 bases, with 16 bases between. This CDR3 region has 14 residues. CDR3 region: CSASSQGGTYEQYF. The DNA for the CDR3 is TGCAGTGCTTCTTCTCAAGGCGGGACCTACGAGCAGTACTTC.

This clonotype has just a few counts. The chain links TRBV12-3 or TRBV12-4 to TRBJ2-6; the D gene is possibly TRBD1 (7 bases). The V end was cut by 5 bases, the J end by 1 base, with 9 bases between. CDR3 length equals 15 residues. The DNA for the CDR3 is TGTGCCAGCAGTCCAGGGGGGTCTGGGGCCAACGTCCTGACTTTC. Translation: CASSPGGSGANVLTF.

The genes are TRBV5-1 and TRBJ1-6, with no clear D. The CDR3 covers 16 residues. CDR1 SGHRS and CDR2 YFSETQ come from the germline V gene. V gave up 4 bases and J gave up 0 bases, with 11 bases separating them. CDR3 DNA sequence: TGCGCCAGCAGCGTGGACGGGAGCTCCTATAATTCACCCCTCCACTTT. Its translation: CASSVDGSSYNSPLHF.

The sample holds a few counts of this clonotype. This chain uses TRBV6-2 or TRBV6-3 with TRBJ2-6, with D uncertain. Germline values: CDR1 MNHEY, CDR2 SVGEGT. Trimming removed 2 bases from V and 2 bases from J, with 1 base in between. The CDR3 is made up of 13 amino acids. CDR3: CASSYPGANVLTF. In DNA form, the CDR3 reads TGTGCCAGCAGTTACCCTGGGGCCAACGTCCTGACTTTC.